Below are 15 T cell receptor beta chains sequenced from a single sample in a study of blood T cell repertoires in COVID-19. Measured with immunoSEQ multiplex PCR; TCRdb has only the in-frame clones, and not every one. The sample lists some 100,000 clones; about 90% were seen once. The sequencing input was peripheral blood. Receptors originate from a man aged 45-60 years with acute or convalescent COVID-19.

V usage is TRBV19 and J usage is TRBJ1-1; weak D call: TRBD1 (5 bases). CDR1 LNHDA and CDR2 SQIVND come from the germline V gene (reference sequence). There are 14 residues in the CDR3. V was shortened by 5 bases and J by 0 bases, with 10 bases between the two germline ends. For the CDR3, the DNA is TGTGCCAGTAGTGTCGGACACCTGAACACTGAAGCTTTCTTT. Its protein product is CASSVGHLNTEAFF.

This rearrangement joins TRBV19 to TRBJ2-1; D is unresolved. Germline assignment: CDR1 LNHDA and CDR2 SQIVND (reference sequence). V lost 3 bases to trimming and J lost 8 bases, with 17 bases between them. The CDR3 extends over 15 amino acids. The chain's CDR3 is CASSMALILGYEQFF. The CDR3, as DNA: TGTGCCAGTAGTATGGCCCTTATTCTAGGCTATGAGCAGTTCTTC.

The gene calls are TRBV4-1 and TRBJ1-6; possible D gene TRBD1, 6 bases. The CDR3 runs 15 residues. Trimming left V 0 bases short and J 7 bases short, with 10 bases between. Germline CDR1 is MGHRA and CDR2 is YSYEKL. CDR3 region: CASSQEGGENSPLHF. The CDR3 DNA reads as TGCGCCAGCAGCCAAGAAGGGGGTGAGAATTCACCCCTCCACTTT.

CDR3 sequence (DNA): TGTGCCAGCAGCTCGGGACAAAATTACGAGCAGTACTTC. Encoded protein: CASSSGQNYEQYF. This sequence joins TRBV13 and TRBJ2-7; tentatively, D is TRBD1 (6 bases). This CDR3 has 13 amino acids. Looked up from germline, CDR1 is PRHDT and CDR2 is FYEKMQ (reference sequence). V was shortened by 4 bases and J by 4 bases, with 11 bases between the two germline ends.

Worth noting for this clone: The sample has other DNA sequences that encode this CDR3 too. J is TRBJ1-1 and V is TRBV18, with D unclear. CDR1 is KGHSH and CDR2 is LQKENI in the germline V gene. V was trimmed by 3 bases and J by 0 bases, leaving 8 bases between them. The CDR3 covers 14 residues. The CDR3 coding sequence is TGTGCCAGCTCACCTGGTCAGGTGAACACTGAAGCTTTCTTT. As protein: CASSPGQVNTEAFF. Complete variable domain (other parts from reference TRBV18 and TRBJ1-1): NAGVMQNPRHLVRRRGQEARLRCSPMKGHSHVYWYRQLPEEGLKFMVYLQKENIIDESGMPKERFSAEFPKEGPSILRIQQVVRGDSAAYFCASSPGQVNTEAFFGQGTRLTVV.

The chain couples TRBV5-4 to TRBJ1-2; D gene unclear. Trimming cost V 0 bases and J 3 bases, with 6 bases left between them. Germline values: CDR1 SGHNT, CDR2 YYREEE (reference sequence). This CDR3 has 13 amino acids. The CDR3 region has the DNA TGTGCCAGCAGCTTGGAACAGCACTATGGCTACACCTTC. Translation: CASSLEQHYGYTF.

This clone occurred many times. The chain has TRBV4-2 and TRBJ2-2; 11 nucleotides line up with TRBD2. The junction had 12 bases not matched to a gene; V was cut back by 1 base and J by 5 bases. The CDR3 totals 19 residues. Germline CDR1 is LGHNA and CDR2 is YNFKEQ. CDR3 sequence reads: CASSQAEASGGLDTGELFF. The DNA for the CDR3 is TGTGCCAGCAGCCAAGCTGAAGCTAGCGGGGGGTTGGATACCGGGGAGCTGTTTTTT.

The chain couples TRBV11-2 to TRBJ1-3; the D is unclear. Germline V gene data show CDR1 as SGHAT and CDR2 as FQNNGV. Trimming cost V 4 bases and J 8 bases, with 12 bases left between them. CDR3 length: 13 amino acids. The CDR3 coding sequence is TGTGCCAGCAGCTCCAGCCGGCGGGACACCATATATTTT. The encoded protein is CASSSSRRDTIYF.

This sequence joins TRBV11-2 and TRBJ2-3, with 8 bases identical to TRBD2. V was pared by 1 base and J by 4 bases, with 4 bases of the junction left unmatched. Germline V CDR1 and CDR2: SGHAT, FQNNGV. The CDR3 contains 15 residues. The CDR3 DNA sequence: TGTGCCAGCAGCTTAGCGGGGGGGCCCTCAGATACGCAGTATTTT. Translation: CASSLAGGPSDTQYF.

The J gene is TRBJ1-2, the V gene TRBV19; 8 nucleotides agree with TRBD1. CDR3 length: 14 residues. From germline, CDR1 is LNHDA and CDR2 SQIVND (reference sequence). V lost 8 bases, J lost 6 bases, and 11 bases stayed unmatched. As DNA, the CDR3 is TGTGCCAGTTCACTGAGGACAGGGCAGGATGGCTACACCTTC. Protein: CASSLRTGQDGYTF.

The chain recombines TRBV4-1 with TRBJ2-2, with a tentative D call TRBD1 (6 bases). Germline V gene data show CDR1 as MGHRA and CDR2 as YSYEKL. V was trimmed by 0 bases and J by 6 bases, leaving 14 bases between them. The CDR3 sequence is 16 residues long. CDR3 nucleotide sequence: TGCGCCAGCAGCCAAGAGGGGGCGGTTCGTTCCGGGGAGCTGTTTTTT. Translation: CASSQEGAVRSGELFF.

The CDR3 DNA reads TGTGCCAGCAGTGCCCAGGCCGGAGGGACTAACTATGGCTACACCTTC. It is translated as CASSAQAGGTNYGYTF. The J gene is TRBJ1-2, the V gene TRBV6-1; D uncertain. Trimming stripped 4 bases from V and 0 bases from J, with 15 bases between. Germline V CDR1 and CDR2: MNHNS, SASEGT. This CDR3 spans 16 amino acids.

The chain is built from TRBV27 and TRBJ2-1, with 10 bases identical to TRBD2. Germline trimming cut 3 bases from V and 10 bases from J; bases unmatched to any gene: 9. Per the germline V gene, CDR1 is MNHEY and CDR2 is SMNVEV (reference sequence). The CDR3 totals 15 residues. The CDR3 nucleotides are TGTGCCAGCAGTTTGGAGAGCGGGGGGGCAGGGGAGCAGTTCTTC. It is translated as CASSLESGGAGEQFF.

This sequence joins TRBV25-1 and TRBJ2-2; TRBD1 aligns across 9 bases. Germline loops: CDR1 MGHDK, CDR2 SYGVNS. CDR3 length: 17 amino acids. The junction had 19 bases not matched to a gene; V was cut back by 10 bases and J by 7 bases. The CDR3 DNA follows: TGTGCCACCCAACCGGGGGGAACAGGGGGCTCTGGCGGGGAGCTGTTTTTT. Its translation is CATQPGGTGGSGGELFF.

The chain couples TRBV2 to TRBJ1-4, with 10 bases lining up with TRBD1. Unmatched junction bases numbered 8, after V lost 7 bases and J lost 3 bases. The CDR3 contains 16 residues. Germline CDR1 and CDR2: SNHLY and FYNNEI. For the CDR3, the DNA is TGTGCCAGCACACGGACAGGGGGACTTCCTAATGAAAAACTGTTTTTT. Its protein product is CASTRTGGLPNEKLFF.